The 8 T cell receptor beta chains below all came from one sample that was sequenced in a study of blood T cell repertoires in COVID-19 (dated by TCRdb to 2019 to 2021). To prepare the library, the immunoSEQ multiplex PCR assay was applied. Entries here come from immuneACCESS through TCRdb and include only in-frame sequences with V and J called. Some clones fail to appear in such tables; in the studies checked, an unresolved V gene covers under half of the shortfall, and the cause of the remainder is unknown. Here the sample has 360,000 or so clones; about nine tenths occur a single time. The ten largest clones capture just under 4% of the sample. The sample consisted of peripheral blood. The receptors were sampled from a woman aged 60-70 years with COVID-19, enrolled during active disease.

The chain links TRBV5-1 to TRBJ1-1, with D possibly TRBD1 on 6 matching bases. The CDR3 runs to 16 residues. V gave up 0 bases and J gave up 3 bases, with 15 bases separating them. Germline CDR1 reads SGHRS; CDR2 reads YFSETQ. The CDR3 loop reads CASSLGSGGQDTEAFF. CDR3 sequence (DNA): TGCGCCAGCAGCTTGGGTTCCGGGGGGCAAGACACTGAAGCTTTCTTT.

CDR3 residues: CASSLATGDQETQYF. The CDR3, as DNA: TGTGCCAGCAGCTTAGCAACGGGAGACCAAGAGACCCAGTACTTC. This chain joins TRBV7-7 and TRBJ2-5; D is possibly TRBD2 (6 bases). This CDR3 comprises 15 residues. In germline, CDR1 is SSHAT, CDR2 FNYEAQ (reference sequence). The V end lost 0 bases, the J end lost 0 bases, and 8 bases lay between the germline ends.

The count of this clone is one. At one end, the junction sequence differs from germline, possibly due to a read error. The V call is TRBV6-6, the J call TRBJ1-5, with 9 bases lining up with TRBD1. CDR3 length equals 14 residues. Germline CDR1 and CDR2: MNHNY and SVGAGI (reference sequence). CDR3 in amino acids: CASSSRTGELLKIF. In nucleotides, the CDR3 is TGTGCCAGCAGTTCTCGGACAGGGGAGCTATTAAAAATTTTT.

V is TRBV7-9 and J is TRBJ2-3; D is perhaps TRBD1 (5 bases). The CDR3 consists of 13 residues. V was trimmed by 6 bases and J by 10 bases, leaving 17 bases between them. The V gene's germline CDR1 is SEHNR and CDR2 FQNEAQ (reference sequence). CDR3 sequence: CASSIEARAAQYF. In nucleotides, the CDR3 is TGTGCCAGCAGTATAGAGGCCAGGGCTGCGCAGTATTTT.

The chain joins TRBV6-5 to TRBJ1-2; tentatively, D is TRBD1 (6 bases). Germline values: CDR1 MNHEY, CDR2 SVGAGI. V was clipped by 6 bases and J by 4 bases, with 12 bases between them. The CDR3 has 13 amino acids. CDR3 coding DNA: TGTGCCAGCAGCGCCGACAGGCGCTATGGCTACACCTTC. It specifies CASSADRRYGYTF.

V gene TRBV7-2 combines with J gene TRBJ1-6; 7 bases are a match to TRBD1. V lost 3 bases, J lost 9 bases, and 8 bases stayed unmatched. CDR1 is SGHTA, CDR2 FQGNSA, per germline. This CDR3 is built from 15 residues. CDR3 in amino acids: CASSLEQGLVSPLHF. CDR3 sequence (DNA): TGTGCCAGCAGCTTGGAACAGGGGTTGGTTTCACCCCTCCACTTT. The full variable domain, its missing parts supplied by reference TRBV7-2 and TRBJ1-6, is GAGVSQSPSNKVTEKGKDVELRCDPISGHTALYWYRQSLGQGLEFLIYFQGNSAPDKSGLPSDRFSAERTGGSVSTLTIQRTQQEDSAVYLCASSLEQGLVSPLHFGNGTRLTVT.

V is TRBV7-9 and J is TRBJ1-2; D is perhaps TRBD1 (5 bases). The V gene's germline CDR1 is SEHNR and CDR2 FQNEAQ (reference sequence). There are 14 residues in the CDR3. V was pared by 5 bases and J by 4 bases, with 14 bases between. CDR3 coding DNA: TGTGCCAGCAGCGGAGGGACCCCCCCCTATGGCTACACCTTC. Protein: CASSGGTPPYGYTF.

V and J are TRBV7-3 and TRBJ1-6, with unresolved D. Germline V CDR1 and CDR2: SGHTA, FQGTGA. CDR3 length equals 20 residues. Trimming took 0 bases from V and 8 from J, leaving 26 bases between them. The CDR3 is CASSLTGGREGSKLDSPLHF. The CDR3 DNA follows: TGTGCCAGCAGCTTAACGGGTGGTCGTGAGGGATCCAAGCTAGATTCACCCCTCCACTTT.